The 22 T cell receptor beta chains below were found in one sample sequenced in a study of long-term antiretroviral therapy in people with HIV. Investigators performed immunoSEQ version v3.0 at survey level. Data came from immunoSEQ multiplex PCR; TCRdb stores just in-frame clones and leaves some out. The table has some 28,000 clones, 80% seen once. Here the sequenced sample was unsorted PBMCs, taken 0.3 years after starting antiretroviral therapy. The receptors were gathered from a man aged 40-55 years with HIV.

The chain joins TRBV29-1 to TRBJ1-4; 8 bases are shared with TRBD1. V was pared by 5 bases and J by 7 bases, with 12 bases of the junction left unmatched. The CDR3 is 15 residues long. Per the germline V gene, CDR1 is SQVTM and CDR2 is ANQGSEA. CDR3 nucleotide sequence: TGCAGCGTTTCGATGCTGGGACAGGCTAGTGAAAAACTGTTTTTT. It is translated as CSVSMLGQASEKLFF.

V is TRBV5-1 and J is TRBJ2-3; maybe TRBD2 (6 bases). This CDR3 comprises 15 residues. Trimming stripped 0 bases from V and 1 base from J, with 9 bases between. The germline gives CDR1 SGHRS, CDR2 YFSETQ. This CDR3 is CASSLEVAGTDTQYF. CDR3 DNA sequence: TGCGCCAGCAGCTTGGAAGTAGCGGGCACAGATACGCAGTATTTT.

The genes are TRBV5-8 and TRBJ2-7; unclear D gene. V lost 0 bases to trimming and J lost 9 bases, with 19 bases between them. The CDR3 loop spans 15 amino acids. CDR1 and CDR2 from the germline V gene are SGHTS and YDEGEE. The CDR3 region is CASSLAITPRPGQYF. The CDR3 DNA reads TGTGCCAGCAGCTTGGCGATTACCCCCCGACCCGGGCAGTACTTC.

This clone turned up a few times. The chain is built from TRBV15 and TRBJ2-7, with no clear D. Trimming cost V 4 bases and J 0 bases, with 7 bases left between them. The CDR3 runs to 13 residues. Germline values: CDR1 LNHNV, CDR2 YYDKDF (reference sequence). The CDR3 protein is CATSIGDSYEQYF. The CDR3 bases are TGTGCCACCAGCATTGGGGACTCCTACGAGCAGTACTTC.

The rearrangement links TRBV10-1 to TRBJ1-2, with 7 bases that match TRBD1. Trimming at V came to 6 bases and at J to 5 bases, leaving 6 bases not matched to a gene. Germline V lookup: CDR1 WNHNN, CDR2 SYGVQD (reference sequence). The CDR3 consists of 13 residues. This CDR3 is CASSSGTAYGYTF. The CDR3 nucleotides read TGCGCCAGCAGCTCCGGGACAGCTTATGGCTACACCTTC.

This clone was found once. This rearrangement joins TRBV28 to TRBJ2-7, with 9 bases identical to TRBD1. V gave up 5 bases and J gave up 5 bases; unmatched junction bases: 10. The CDR3 loop spans 15 amino acids. Germline-derived CDR1 and CDR2 are MDHEN and SYDVKM. This CDR3 is CASSTRDRDPHEQYF. Here the CDR3 DNA reads TGTGCCAGCAGTACCCGGGACAGGGATCCCCACGAGCAGTACTTC.

The V and J genes are TRBV7-3 and TRBJ2-6; 9 bases line up with TRBD1. V shed 2 bases and J 0 bases; nucleotides not matched to a gene: 11. The germline V gene has CDR1 SGHTA and CDR2 FQGTGA. The length of the CDR3 is 20 residues. The CDR3 is CASSLFSTGTGTSGANVLTF. DNA of the CDR3: TGTGCCAGCAGCTTATTTAGTACCGGGACAGGGACCTCTGGGGCCAACGTCCTGACTTTC.

The chain employs TRBV29-1 and TRBJ2-3; D unresolved. The CDR3 extends over 14 amino acids. Germline V gives CDR1 SQVTM, CDR2 ANQGSEA. The CDR3 loop reads CTYALTFGTDTQYF. The CDR3 DNA follows: TGCACCTATGCCCTAACTTTCGGCACAGATACGCAGTATTTT.

The chain recombines TRBV13 with TRBJ1-1; 8 nucleotides match TRBD1. The CDR3 is 15 residues long. Germline CDR1 reads PRHDT; CDR2 reads FYEKMQ (reference sequence). J gave up 1 base and V 5 bases, and 6 bases lay outside the gene matches. This CDR3 is CASSPRGTGNTEAFF. The CDR3, as DNA: TGTGCCAGCAGCCCTAGGGGGACAGGGAACACTGAAGCTTTCTTT. Using reference TRBV13 and TRBJ1-1 for the parts outside the CDR3, the full variable domain is AAGVIQSPRHLIKEKRETATLKCYPIPRHDTVYWYQQGPGQDPQFLISFYEKMQSDKGSIPDRFSAQQFSDYHSELNMSSLELGDSALYFCASSPRGTGNTEAFFGQGTRLTVV.

This clone was recorded once. The chain carries TRBV7-3 and TRBJ1-6, with 8 positions matching TRBD1. CDR3 length: 15 amino acids. Trimming at V came to 5 bases and at J to 6 bases, leaving 6 bases not matched to a gene. Germline V CDR1 and CDR2: SGHTA, FQGTGA. The CDR3 coding sequence is TGTGCCAGCAGCCGAGACAGGGGTCGTAATTCACCCCTCCACTTT. This sequence encodes CASSRDRGRNSPLHF. The full variable domain, completed using reference TRBV7-3 and TRBJ1-6, is GAGVSQTPSNKVTEKGKYVELRCDPISGHTALYWYRQSLGQGPEFLIYFQGTGAADDSGLPNDRFFAVRPEGSVSTLKIQRTERGDSAVYLCASSRDRGRNSPLHFGNGTRLTVT.

The V gene is TRBV4-3, the J gene TRBJ2-7, with 8 bases lining up with TRBD2. The CDR3 covers 15 residues. Germline V gives CDR1 LGHNA, CDR2 YSLEER. J lost 3 bases, V lost 1 base, and 5 bases had no gene match. The CDR3: CASSQGVAGYYEQYF. The DNA of the CDR3 is TGCGCCAGCAGCCAAGGGGTAGCGGGGTACTACGAGCAGTACTTC.

This chain joins TRBV5-4 and TRBJ2-5; D gene ambiguous. The CDR3 loop spans 16 amino acids. Trimming removed 3 bases at V and 0 bases at J, with 15 bases between. Germline assignment: CDR1 SGHNT and CDR2 YYREEE (reference sequence). CDR3 sequence: CASSWTGFKYQETQYF. The CDR3 nucleotides are TGTGCCAGCAGCTGGACCGGCTTTAAGTACCAAGAGACCCAGTACTTC.

The genes are TRBV6-5 and TRBJ1-2; D remains unclear. V was clipped by 6 bases and J by 4 bases, with 12 bases between them. Per the germline V gene, CDR1 is MNHEY and CDR2 is SVGAGI. The CDR3 is 13 amino acids. The CDR3 sequence is CASSPRPFYGYTF. CDR3 nucleotides: TGTGCCAGCAGCCCTCGACCTTTCTATGGCTACACCTTC.

The rearrangement joins TRBV7-9 to TRBJ1-4, with D perhaps TRBD1 (5 bases). Trimming pared 5 bases from V and 7 bases from J, leaving 14 bases between. The CDR3 is made up of 14 amino acids. Germline assignment: CDR1 SEHNR and CDR2 FQNEAQ (reference sequence). CDR3 DNA sequence: TGTGCCAGCAGCCTCGGGACGGATGGTGAAAAACTGTTTTTT. Translation: CASSLGTDGEKLFF.

The J gene is TRBJ2-7, the V gene TRBV19; 9 positions match TRBD1. The CDR3 loop spans 15 amino acids. CDR1 is LNHDA and CDR2 is SQIVND in the germline V gene (reference sequence). Unmatched junction bases numbered 10, after V lost 6 bases and J lost 4 bases. The CDR3: CASSLPGQGIYEQYF. The CDR3 nucleotides read TGTGCCAGTAGCCTGCCGGGACAGGGTATTTACGAGCAGTACTTC. Based on the CDR3 plus reference TRBV19 and TRBJ2-7, the full variable domain is DGGITQSPKYLFRKEGQNVTLSCEQNLNHDAMYWYRQDPGQGLRLIYYSQIVNDFQKGDIAEGYSVSREKKESFPLTVTSAQKNPTAFYLCASSLPGQGIYEQYFGPGTRLTVT.

This chain uses TRBV18 with TRBJ2-1; 10 bases match TRBD2. With 8 bases clipped from V and 7 bases from J, the junction kept 11 bases outside the gene matches. The CDR3 totals 15 residues. Germline V CDR1 and CDR2: KGHSH, LQKENI. CDR3 in DNA: TGTGCCAGCGCGAGGGGGCTAGCGGGGGAGAATGAGCAGTTCTTC. This encodes CASARGLAGENEQFF.

This clone is deemed medium-sized. This chain uses TRBV27 with TRBJ2-7; D may correspond to TRBD1 or TRBD2 (5 bases each). Trimming shortened V by 2 bases and J by 2 bases, and 10 bases separated the two germline ends. The CDR3 consists of 14 residues. CDR1 MNHEY and CDR2 SMNVEV come from the germline V gene (reference sequence). In DNA, the CDR3 is TGTGCCAGCAGTTTAACGGGGCGACCCTACGAGCAGTACTTC. The encoded protein is CASSLTGRPYEQYF.

This clone has just a few counts. The rearrangement links TRBV7-9 to TRBJ1-2; D perhaps matches TRBD1 (5 bases). CDR3 size: 15 residues. Germline V gives CDR1 SEHNR, CDR2 FQNEAQ (reference sequence). Trimming stripped 1 base from V and 10 bases from J, with 19 bases between. This chain's CDR3 is CASSLGESGRNAYTF. The CDR3 DNA follows: TGTGCCAGCAGCTTAGGGGAGTCGGGACGGAACGCCTACACCTTC.

J is TRBJ1-1 and V is TRBV19, with D possibly being TRBD1 (5 bases). V lost 5 bases and J lost 8, with 15 bases in between. Germline V lookup: CDR1 LNHDA, CDR2 SQIVND (reference sequence). The CDR3 contains 13 residues. As DNA, the CDR3 is TGTGCCAGTAGTCCGTCTCCGGGACTCGAAGCTTTCTTT. Translating it yields CASSPSPGLEAFF.

The V call is TRBV4-3, the J call TRBJ1-6; D unclear. Germline V CDR1 and CDR2: LGHNA, YSLEER. Trimming shortened V by 0 bases and J by 2 bases, and 8 bases separated the two germline ends. The CDR3 covers 16 residues. CDR3 nucleotides: TGCGCCAGCAGCCAAGATGGGGTGGCCTATAATTCACCCCTCCACTTT. This gives the protein CASSQDGVAYNSPLHF.

V and J are TRBV7-2 and TRBJ2-7, with TRBD1 as a possible D gene (5 bases). Trimming pared 4 bases from V and 2 bases from J, leaving 15 bases between. The length of the CDR3 is 15 residues. In germline, CDR1 is SGHTA, CDR2 FQGNSA. As DNA, the CDR3 is TGTGCCAGCAGCTCGCAGGGAAAGGTGACCTACGAGCAGTACTTC. This codes for CASSSQGKVTYEQYF. The full variable domain, in which reference TRBV7-2 and TRBJ2-7 provide the parts outside the CDR3, is GAGVSQSPSNKVTEKGKDVELRCDPISGHTALYWYRQSLGQGLEFLIYFQGNSAPDKSGLPSDRFSAERTGGSVSTLTIQRTQQEDSAVYLCASSSQGKVTYEQYFGPGTRLTVT.

The chain recombines TRBV27 with TRBJ2-1; possible D gene TRBD1, 6 bases. The CDR3 totals 17 residues. Trimming stripped 5 bases from V and 10 bases from J, with 27 bases between. The germline V gene has CDR1 MNHEY and CDR2 SMNVEV (reference sequence). The CDR3 spells CASSPSQGLRILPEQFF. For the CDR3, the DNA is TGTGCCAGCAGTCCTTCACAGGGCCTGAGAATTCTCCCGGAGCAGTTCTTC.